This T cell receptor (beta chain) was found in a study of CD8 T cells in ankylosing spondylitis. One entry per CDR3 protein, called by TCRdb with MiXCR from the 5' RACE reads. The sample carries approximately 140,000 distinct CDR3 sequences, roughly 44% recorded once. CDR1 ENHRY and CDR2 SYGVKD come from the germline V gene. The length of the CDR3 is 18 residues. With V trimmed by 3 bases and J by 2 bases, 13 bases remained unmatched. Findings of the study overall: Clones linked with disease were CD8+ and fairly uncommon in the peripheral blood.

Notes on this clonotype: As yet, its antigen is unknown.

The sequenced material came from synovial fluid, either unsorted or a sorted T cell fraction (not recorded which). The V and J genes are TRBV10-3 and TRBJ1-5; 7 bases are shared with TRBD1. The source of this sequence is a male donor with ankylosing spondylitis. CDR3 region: CAISDPGQTFLGNQPQHF. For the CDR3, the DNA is TGTGCCATCAGTGACCCGGGACAGACATTTTTGGGCAATCAGCCCCAGCATTTT.